This is a list of T cell receptor beta chains from one sample in a study of CD8 T cells in ankylosing spondylitis. Each CDR3 protein is one row after TCRdb ran MiXCR on the 5' RACE reads. The profile shows around 88,000 distinct CDR3 sequences, roughly 10% of them singletons. Sequences were obtained from blood, either unsorted or a sorted T cell fraction (not recorded which). These receptor sequences come from a male donor with ankylosing spondylitis or in good health (not recorded which). Each CDR3 is given with its conserved first and last residue. The D gene is left open where the match is weak. The size field is filled for only some rows; it gives once, few, many or a size class.

j_call cdr3_length v_call clone_size d_call cdr3_aa cdr3_nt
TRBJ1-2 13 TRBV15 few TRBD1 CATSIRTGQGYTF TGTGCCACCAGCATACGGACAGGGCAGGGCTACACCTTC
TRBJ2-1 13 TRBV29-1 many TRBD2 CSATGTKNNEQFF TGCAGCGCTACCGGGACTAAAAACAATGAGCAGTTCTTC
TRBJ2-1 15 TRBV7-8 many TRBD2 CASTTLAGRHHEQFF TGTGCCAGCACCACTCTAGCGGGGAGGCACCACGAGCAGTTCTTC
TRBJ1-5 15 TRBV15 few - CATSRDGKSNQPQHF TGTGCCACCAGCAGAGATGGCAAGAGCAATCAGCCCCAGCATTTT
TRBJ2-2 14 TRBV7-3 many - CASSLSRATGELFF TGTGCCAGCAGCTTATCCAGGGCCACCGGGGAGCTGTTTTTT
TRBJ1-1 13 TRBV5-1 many - CASSFQEITEAFF TGCGCCAGCAGCTTCCAGGAAATAACTGAAGCTTTCTTT
TRBJ2-3 13 TRBV5-1 few - CASDRSGTDTQYF TGCGCCAGCGACAGATCCGGCACAGATACGCAGTATTTT
TRBJ2-5 12 TRBV12-3/TRBV12-4 many - CASSLLGQTQYF TGTGCCAGCAGTTTATTGGGGCAGACCCAGTACTTC
TRBJ2-7 14 TRBV7-8 many TRBD1 CASSSNRDSYEQYF TGTGCCAGCAGCTCCAACCGGGACAGCTACGAGCAGTACTTC
TRBJ2-2 13 TRBV2 many - CASSALGSGELFF TGTGCCAGCAGCGCATTAGGGAGCGGGGAGCTGTTTTTT
TRBJ2-5 15 TRBV7-7 - - CASSLSLTGQETQYF TGTGCTAGCAGCTTATCCTTGACAGGACAAGAGACCCAGTACTTC
TRBJ2-2 15 TRBV20-1 many - CSASIPGRVTGELFF TGCAGTGCTAGTATCCCAGGTCGAGTAACCGGGGAGCTGTTTTTT
TRBJ2-1 16 TRBV24-1 few TRBD1 CATSDPSGTAHNEQFF TGTGCCACCAGTGACCCTTCCGGGACAGCTCACAATGAGCAGTTCTTC
TRBJ2-1 13 TRBV29-1 many - CSVEPYTGAEQFF TGCAGCGTTGAACCCTATACGGGTGCTGAGCAGTTCTTC
TRBJ2-7 14 TRBV7-9 many - CASRETGNSYEQYF TGTGCCAGCAGGGAAACAGGGAACTCCTACGAGCAGTACTTC
TRBJ2-1 17 TRBV3-1 many TRBD2 CASSPPGLAVENNEQFF TGTGCCAGCAGCCCGCCAGGACTAGCAGTGGAGAACAATGAGCAGTTCTTC
TRBJ1-6 13 TRBV12-3/TRBV12-4 many - CASSFGRESPLHF TGTGCCAGCAGTTTCGGCAGGGAATCACCCCTCCACTTT
TRBJ2-3 15 TRBV6-6 many - CASSWTGRSADTQYF TGTGCCAGCAGTTGGACTGGCAGGAGCGCAGATACGCAGTATTTT
TRBJ2-7 14 TRBV20-1 many - CSARDYSSSYEQYF TGCAGTGCTAGAGATTATAGCAGCTCCTACGAGCAGTACTTC
TRBJ2-7 15 TRBV7-8 - - CASSLGAWGSYEQYF TGTGCCAGCAGCTTAGGGGCATGGGGGAGCTACGAGCAGTACTTC
TRBJ2-1 15 TRBV11-2 - TRBD2 CASSLYGGAVNEQFF TGTGCCAGCAGCTTATACGGGGGGGCTGTCAATGAGCAGTTCTTC
TRBJ2-1 13 TRBV5-6 many - CASSLSSGDEQFF TGTGCCAGCAGCTTGTCAAGCGGCGATGAGCAGTTCTTC
TRBJ2-7 15 TRBV7-2 many - CASSYSGGTQYEQYF TGTGCCAGCAGCTATAGTGGCGGGACTCAGTACGAGCAGTACTTC
TRBJ2-2 15 TRBV7-3 many TRBD2 CASSSRLAGSGELFF TGTGCCAGCAGCTCCAGACTAGCGGGAAGCGGGGAGCTGTTTTTT
TRBJ1-6 15 TRBV2 many - CASSEGTGSWSPLHF TGTGCCAGCAGTGAAGGAACAGGGTCGTGGTCACCCCTCCACTTT
TRBJ2-4 17 TRBV6-1 many - CASRHLGGGAAKNIQYF TGTGCCAGCAGGCACTTGGGAGGGGGCGCTGCCAAAAACATTCAGTACTTC
TRBJ2-2 12 TRBV25-1 many - CASSPGAGELFF TGTGCCAGCAGTCCAGGGGCCGGGGAGCTGTTTTTT
TRBJ2-1 15 TRBV5-1 many - CASSFPPGTANEQFF TGCGCCAGCAGCTTCCCTCCGGGGACTGCCAATGAGCAGTTCTTC
TRBJ1-5 16 TRBV12-3/TRBV12-4 many TRBD1 CASSPLGTGYNQPQHF TGTGCCAGCAGCCCGCTCGGGACAGGTTACAATCAGCCCCAGCATTTT
TRBJ2-1 13 TRBV12-3/TRBV12-4 many - CASAGGSGDEQFF TGTGCCAGTGCTGGGGGTAGCGGCGATGAGCAGTTCTTC
TRBJ2-5 14 TRBV5-1 many TRBD2 CASRLAVSQETQYF TGCGCCAGCAGGCTAGCGGTGAGCCAAGAGACCCAGTACTTC
TRBJ2-7 15 TRBV20-1 many TRBD2 CSARGLAGYSYEQYF TGCAGTGCTAGAGGGCTAGCGGGGTACTCCTACGAGCAGTACTTC
TRBJ1-5 14 TRBV20-1 many TRBD1 CSANSGGSNQPQHF TGCAGTGCTAACTCAGGGGGCAGCAATCAGCCCCAGCATTTT
TRBJ2-2 14 TRBV6-1 many - CASTLKGGTGELFF TGTGCCAGCACCCTCAAAGGGGGCACCGGGGAGCTGTTTTTT
TRBJ2-7 14 TRBV7-9 few - CASSLGGQIYEQYF TGTGCCAGCAGCTTAGGAGGACAGATCTACGAGCAGTACTTC
TRBJ2-1 17 TRBV3-1 - TRBD2 CASSQDRLAGARNEQFF TGTGCCAGCAGCCAAGATCGCCTAGCGGGGGCTCGCAATGAGCAGTTCTTC
TRBJ2-3 16 TRBV5-5 many - CASSWGSGEGTDTQYF TGTGCCAGCAGCTGGGGTAGCGGTGAGGGCACAGATACGCAGTATTTT
TRBJ1-2 16 TRBV11-2 few - CASSLVGQGRSYGYTF TGTGCCAGCAGCTTAGTCGGGCAGGGACGGTCCTATGGCTACACCTTC
TRBJ2-3 15 TRBV20-1 many TRBD1 CSASGQGASTDTQYF TGCAGTGCCTCGGGACAGGGGGCGAGCACAGATACGCAGTATTTT
TRBJ1-2 13 TRBV12-3/TRBV12-4 many TRBD1 CASSSGQDRGYTF TGTGCCAGCAGTTCGGGACAGGACCGGGGCTACACCTTC
TRBJ2-3 19 TRBV11-2 - TRBD2 CASSLELAGDGDTADTQYF TGTGCCAGCAGCTTAGAATTAGCGGGGGACGGGGATACTGCAGATACGCAGTATTTT
TRBJ1-3 17 TRBV5-1 many - CASSLALGRSSGNTIYF TGCGCCAGCAGCTTGGCCCTGGGTAGAAGCTCTGGAAACACCATATATTTT
TRBJ2-3 13 TRBV5-1 - - CASRGLGADTQYF TGCGCCAGCAGGGGCCTGGGGGCGGATACGCAGTATTTT
TRBJ1-2 12 TRBV20-1 many - CSAVYRNYGYTF TGCAGTGCTGTATACAGAAACTATGGCTACACCTTC
TRBJ2-5 17 TRBV28 many TRBD1 CASSQTGIDAVWETQYF TGTGCCAGCAGTCAGACAGGGATCGACGCGGTATGGGAGACCCAGTACTTC
TRBJ2-5 12 TRBV7-2 many - CASSTDGRFSYF TGTGCCAGCAGCACCGACGGACGGTTCTCATACTTC
TRBJ2-3 12 TRBV3-1 many - CASSQAGGAQYF TGTGCCAGCAGCCAAGCAGGGGGGGCGCAGTATTTT
TRBJ1-2 17 TRBV18 - - CASSPITVLQLNYGYTF TGTGCCAGCTCACCAATCACAGTTCTCCAGCTGAACTATGGCTACACCTTC
TRBJ1-1 14 TRBV2 few - CASSDSRLGTEAFF TGTGCCAGCAGTGATTCTAGGCTGGGGACTGAAGCTTTCTTT
TRBJ2-7 15 TRBV11-2 many TRBD2 CASSILSGGQYEQYF TGTGCCAGCAGCATCCTTAGCGGGGGGCAGTACGAGCAGTACTTC
TRBJ2-1 11 TRBV20-1 - - CSPTQGELQFF TGCAGTCCAACTCAAGGGGAGTTGCAGTTCTTC
TRBJ2-7 14 TRBV20-1 many TRBD2 CSARRGGGGYEQYF TGCAGTGCTAGACGGGGGGGCGGCGGGTACGAGCAGTACTTC